This T cell receptor beta chain appears in the sequencing data of a study of shared clonotypes between healthy human individuals. Looking at the study overall: Each donor had three CD4 naive, three CD4 memory, two CD8 naive and one CD8 memory plate. General study findings and limits: Researchers found naive subsets generally carried larger estimated richness than memory subsets.

About this clone itself: The antigen is undetermined.

This table comes from immunoSEQ multiplex PCR, and its TCRdb copy is limited to in-frame clones, with some not included. The sample comprises 550,000 to 800,000 clones, approximately 74% of which are singletons, and roughly 1.7% rests with the top ten. The V gene end was trimmed by 8 bases and the J gene end by 4 bases; junction bases not matched to a gene: 8. This CDR3 comprises 14 residues. CDR1 is SQVTM and CDR2 is ANQGSEA in the germline V gene. This TCR came from a woman younger than 45 in good health. The sequenced material came from memory CD4+ T cells sorted from blood. Noted subset: CD45RA-negative fraction. The chain employs TRBV29-1 and TRBJ2-5; the match to TRBD2 covers 12 bases. The CDR3 here is CSSTQGLAGETQYF. The CDR3 region has the DNA TGCAGCTCGACTCAGGGACTAGCGGGAGAGACCCAGTACTTC.